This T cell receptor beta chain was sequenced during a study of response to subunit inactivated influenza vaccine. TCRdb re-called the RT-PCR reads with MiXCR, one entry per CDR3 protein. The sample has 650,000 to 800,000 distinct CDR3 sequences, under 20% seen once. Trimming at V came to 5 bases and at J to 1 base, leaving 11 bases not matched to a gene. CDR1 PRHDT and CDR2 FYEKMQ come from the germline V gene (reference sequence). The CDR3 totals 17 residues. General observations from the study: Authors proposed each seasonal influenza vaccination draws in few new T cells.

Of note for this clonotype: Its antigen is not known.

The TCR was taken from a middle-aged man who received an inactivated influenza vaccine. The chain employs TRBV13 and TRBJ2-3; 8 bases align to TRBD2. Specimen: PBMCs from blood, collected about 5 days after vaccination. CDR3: CASSLRGGVRGTDTQYF. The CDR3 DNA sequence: TGTGCCAGCAGCCTCCGGGGGGGAGTCAGGGGCACAGATACGCAGTATTTT.